The T cell receptor (beta chain) under discussion was sequenced for a study of T cells in Graves' hyperthyroidism and ophthalmopathy. Study summary: Staff took peripheral blood when the initial diagnosis was made, before any treatment began.

As to this clonotype: Its antigen is not identified. Since a much larger clone is just one base distant, this may be a read error. Given the absence of the conserved phenylalanine or tryptophan at the CDR3 end, a read error is likely.

Findings and limits, study-wide: The model forecast ophthalmopathy, anticipating it by a median approximately 6.1 months before onset.

Hyperthyroidism was newly diagnosed in patients aged 18 to 65 (duration under 2 months). The investigators amplified TCR beta CDR3 regions from RNA transcripts. A first-round RT-PCR of the TCR CDR3 used the HTBI primer set. In TCRdb, the multiplex PCR reads were re-called with MiXCR into one record per CDR3 protein. There are under 800,000 distinct CDR3 sequences in the sample; about 14% occur only once, and more than 8.5% lies in the top ten. The sequenced material came from blood. This receptor was taken from a woman between 18 and 29 years old with Graves' hyperthyroidism.

DNA for the CDR3: TGTGCCAGCAGCCAGGGAATGACAACTAATGAAAAACTGTTTCTT. Translated, it gives CASSQGMTTNEKLFL. This chain uses TRBV3-1 with TRBJ1-4; D is undetermined. Looked up from germline, CDR1 is LGHDT and CDR2 is YNNKEL (reference sequence). The CDR3 covers 15 residues. V dropped 3 bases and J dropped 0 bases, with 8 bases sitting between them.